This T cell receptor (beta chain) was sequenced in a study of shared clonotypes between healthy human individuals. This clone was detected a few times. This same CDR3 is encoded by further DNA sequences in the sample. The germline gives CDR1 MNHEY, CDR2 SVGAGI. V dropped 0 bases and J dropped 3 bases, with 6 bases sitting between them. The CDR3 is made up of 14 amino acids. The assay was run at deep level. Original handling: ImmunoSEQ yielded junction-only sequences lacking quality scores, so filtering differed. Only in-frame clones appear in the TCRdb table, and some are missing; sequencing was by immunoSEQ multiplex PCR. D and trimming were read from the DNA, whereas the V and J calls and clone size are those reported in that table. The sample shows over a million clones, around 97% of them seen only once.

Sequenced material: naive CD4+ T cells sorted from blood. Regarding subset: CD45RA+ positively selected. This chain connects TRBV6-5 to TRBJ1-3; D might be TRBD1 (6 bases). This TCR derives from a young man in good health. In nucleotides, the CDR3 is TGTGCCAGCAGTTACTCGACAGGTGGAAACACCATATATTTT. Residues: CASSYSTGGNTIYF.